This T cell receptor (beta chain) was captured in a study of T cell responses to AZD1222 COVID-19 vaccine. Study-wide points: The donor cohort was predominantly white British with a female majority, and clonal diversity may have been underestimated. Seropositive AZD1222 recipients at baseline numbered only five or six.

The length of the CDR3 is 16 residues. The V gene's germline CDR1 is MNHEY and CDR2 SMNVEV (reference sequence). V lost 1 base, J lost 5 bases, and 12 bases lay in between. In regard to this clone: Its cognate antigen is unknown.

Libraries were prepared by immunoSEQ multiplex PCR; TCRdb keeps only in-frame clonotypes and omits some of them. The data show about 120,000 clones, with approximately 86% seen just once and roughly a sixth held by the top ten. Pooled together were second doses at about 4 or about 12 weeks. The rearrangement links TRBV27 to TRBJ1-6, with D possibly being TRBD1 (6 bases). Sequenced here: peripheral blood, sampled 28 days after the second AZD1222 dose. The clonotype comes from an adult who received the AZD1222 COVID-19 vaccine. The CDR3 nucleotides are TGTGCCAGCAGTTTATTAGGACAGACAGATAATTCACCCCTCCACTTT. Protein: CASSLLGQTDNSPLHF.